This T cell receptor (beta chain) was recorded in a study of T cell responses to AZD1222 COVID-19 vaccine. This table comes from immunoSEQ multiplex PCR, and its TCRdb copy is limited to in-frame clones, with some not included. The sample lists around 200,000 clones, 88% occurring once. The CDR3 has 12 residues. Germline V gives CDR1 LGHDT, CDR2 YNNKEL (reference sequence). The ends were cut back, 4 bases at V and 8 bases at J, with 11 bases in the middle. This rearrangement joins TRBV3-1 (or the pseudogene TRBV3-2) to TRBJ1-2, with a weak D call TRBD1 (5 bases). The sample was peripheral blood, taken 28 days after the second AZD1222 dose. The TCR comes from an adult who received the AZD1222 COVID-19 vaccine. The CDR3 nucleotides are TGTGCCAGCAGCCGTCCAGGGAGAGGCTACACCTTC. It codes for CASSRPGRGYTF.